These 32 T cell receptor beta chains were all obtained from the same sample, sequenced in a study of T-cell reconstitution after alpha-beta-depleted transplantation in children. Preparation of the TCRbeta library was carried out with unique molecular identifiers. TCRdb re-derived calls from the PCR reads in MiXCR, one entry per CDR3 protein. The table lists just over 350,000 distinct CDR3 sequences, about 14% of them singletons. The sequencing here drew on PBMCs, taken from the stem cell graft. The receptor set was obtained from a human donor who donated a stem cell graft to a child with Fanconi anemia.

The chain couples TRBV7-9 to TRBJ1-3; D call uncertain. The CDR3 consists of 16 residues. With 1 base removed from V and 0 bases from J, the gap between germline ends came to 10 bases. Germline V gene lookup returns CDR1 SEHNR and CDR2 FQNEAQ (reference sequence). CDR3 coding DNA: TGTGCCAGCAGCTTAGAGGAGGGAGCCTCTGGAAACACCATATATTTT. It encodes CASSLEEGASGNTIYF.

This clonotype was found many times. The chain is built from TRBV12-3 or TRBV12-4 and TRBJ2-7; 8 nucleotides line up with TRBD1. Germline trimming cut 5 bases from V and 1 base from J; bases unmatched to any gene: 1. The CDR3 runs 13 residues. The CDR3 is CASSGQGSYEQYV. CDR3 DNA sequence: TGTGCCAGCAGTGGACAGGGTTCCTACGAGCAGTACGTC.

The table lists this clonotype with a few counts. The J gene is TRBJ1-5, the V gene TRBV7-8; D unresolved. The germline V and J ends were trimmed by 4 bases and 0 bases, with 7 bases remaining between them. CDR3 length: 14 amino acids. Germline loops: CDR1 SGHVS, CDR2 FQNEAQ. The CDR3, as DNA: TGTGCCAGCAGCTCACAGTATAGCAATCAGCCCCAGCATTTT. Amino acids: CASSSQYSNQPQHF.

This clonotype was detected a few times. The V call is TRBV2, the J call TRBJ1-5; D is undetermined. Per the germline V gene, CDR1 is SNHLY and CDR2 is FYNNEI. The CDR3 is 12 amino acids. V lost 6 bases, J lost 1 base, and 4 bases lay in between. Here the CDR3 DNA reads TGTGCCAGCAGATACAGCAATCAGCCCCAGCATTTT. As protein: CASRYSNQPQHF.

This clonotype was found many times. The chain is built from TRBV18 and TRBJ1-6; 8 bases agree with TRBD1. CDR3 length equals 15 residues. The germline V gene has CDR1 KGHSH and CDR2 LQKENI. Trimming removed 3 bases from V and 5 bases from J; junction bases left unmatched: 3. In nucleotides, the CDR3 is TGTGCCAGCTCACCCTACAGGGGGGATAATTCACCCCTCCACTTT. Residues: CASSPYRGDNSPLHF. Full variable domain (remainder filled in from reference TRBV18 and TRBJ1-6): NAGVMQNPRHLVRRRGQEARLRCSPMKGHSHVYWYRQLPEEGLKFMVYLQKENIIDESGMPKERFSAEFPKEGPSILRIQQVVRGDSAAYFCASSPYRGDNSPLHFGNGTRLTVT.

This clonotype was recorded a few times. The rearrangement uses TRBV6-2 or TRBV6-3 and TRBJ2-1, with 9 bases that match TRBD2. The CDR3 contains 16 residues. Germline-derived CDR1 and CDR2 are MNHEY and SVGEGT. V dropped 2 bases and J dropped 8; count of bases not matched to a gene: 10. The CDR3: CASSYDSSGGDHEQFF. As DNA, the CDR3 is TGTGCCAGCAGTTACGATAGTAGCGGGGGCGACCATGAGCAGTTCTTC.

The chain recombines TRBV9 with TRBJ1-2; 8 bases line up with TRBD1. Looked up from germline, CDR1 is SGDLS and CDR2 is YYNGEE. V lost 4 bases, J lost 1 base, and 12 bases stayed unmatched. This CDR3 is built from 17 residues. CDR3 sequence reads: CASSTNARTGNNYGYTF. CDR3 DNA sequence: TGTGCCAGCAGCACCAACGCCCGGACAGGGAATAACTATGGCTACACCTTC.

This clonotype was observed at least ten times. This chain joins TRBV5-1 and TRBJ2-3, with 8 bases lining up with TRBD2. V gave up 4 bases and J gave up 2 bases; unmatched junction bases: 6. In germline, CDR1 is SGHRS, CDR2 YFSETQ. CDR3 length equals 15 residues. The CDR3: CASSPGTRDTDTQYF. CDR3 coding DNA: TGCGCCAGCAGCCCCGGGACTAGGGACACAGATACGCAGTATTTT.

This clonotype was counted a few times. This chain uses TRBV7-2 with TRBJ1-6, with unresolved D. The CDR3 covers 13 residues. The V end was cut by 3 bases, the J end by 7 bases, with 7 bases between. CDR1 and CDR2 (germline): SGHTA, FQGNSA. The CDR3 DNA reads TGTGCCAGCAGCTTCCGACTGAATTCACCCCTCCACTTT. Protein: CASSFRLNSPLHF.

In this sample, this clonotype turned up many times. The V and J genes are TRBV11-2 and TRBJ2-5; possible D gene TRBD2, 5 bases. Trimming took 0 bases from V and 7 from J, leaving 12 bases between them. The length of the CDR3 is 14 residues. CDR1 is SGHAT and CDR2 is FQNNGV in the germline V gene. CDR3 amino acids: CASSLDPGGRTQYF. The CDR3 nucleotides read TGTGCCAGCAGCTTAGATCCCGGAGGAAGGACCCAGTACTTC.

Worth noting for this clonotype: A much bigger clone sits one base away, suggesting this may be a read error. No conserved phenylalanine or tryptophan is present at the end of the CDR3, so a read error is the likely explanation. The chain recombines TRBV3-1 with TRBJ2-3; D gene ambiguous. The length of the CDR3 is 13 residues. CDR1 is LGHDT, CDR2 YNNKEL, per germline (reference sequence). Between the trimmed V and J ends, which lost 4 bases and 2 bases, there was a span of 7 bases. The CDR3 here is CASSRAYTDTQYV. The CDR3, as DNA: TGTGCCAGCAGCCGGGCCTACACAGATACGCAGTATGTT.

Written as DNA, the CDR3 is TGTGCCAGCCAGAATCCTAGCGGGGGGGCCCAGGCCGGGGAGCTGTTTTTT. Translated: CASQNPSGGAQAGELFF. This chain uses TRBV6-1 with TRBJ2-2; 12 bases agree with TRBD2. CDR3 length: 17 residues. V shed 8 bases, J shed 6 bases, and the junction held 13 bases outside the gene matches. CDR1 is MNHNS, CDR2 SASEGT, per germline.

The chain couples TRBV10-3 to TRBJ2-5, with TRBD2 matching over 15 bases. The CDR3 is 19 amino acids. With V trimmed by 4 bases and J by 0 bases, 9 bases remained unmatched. CDR1 is ENHRY, CDR2 SYGVKD, per germline. This CDR3 reads CAISAEGTSGGSYQETQYF. The CDR3, as DNA: TGTGCCATCAGTGCTGAAGGGACTAGCGGGGGGAGCTACCAAGAGACCCAGTACTTC.

There are a few counts of this clonotype. This chain uses TRBV7-2 with TRBJ1-6; D is perhaps TRBD1 (6 bases). This CDR3 region has 12 residues. CDR1 is SGHTA and CDR2 is FQGNSA in the germline V gene. The ends were cut back, 3 bases at V and 13 bases at J, with 10 bases in the middle. The CDR3 sequence: CASSFSQGPLHF. CDR3 in DNA: TGTGCCAGCAGCTTCAGCCAGGGGCCCCTCCACTTT.

In its sample, this clonotype was seen a few times. The gene calls are TRBV5-1 and TRBJ1-1; possibly TRBD1 for D (5 bases). The V gene's germline CDR1 is SGHRS and CDR2 YFSETQ. Trimming took 4 bases from V and 6 from J, leaving 16 bases between them. The CDR3 loop spans 14 amino acids. In DNA form, the CDR3 reads TGCGCCAGCAGCCCAAGGACACGGATAGCTGAAGCTTTCTTT. This gives the protein CASSPRTRIAEAFF.

This clonotype has a count of ten or more. The V call is TRBV5-1, the J call TRBJ2-1; TRBD2 matches 12 bases. Germline V gene lookup returns CDR1 SGHRS and CDR2 YFSETQ. J gave up 4 bases and V 3 bases, and 5 bases lay outside the gene matches. This CDR3 is built from 16 residues. The CDR3 DNA reads as TGCGCCAGCAGCTCCCCAGGACTAGCGGGGTACAATGAGCAGTTCTTC. As protein: CASSSPGLAGYNEQFF.

This clonotype was observed a few times. The chain uses TRBV6-1 and TRBJ2-5; TRBD1 matches at 8 bases. Germline CDR1 is MNHNS and CDR2 is SASEGT. V was pared by 6 bases and J by 7 bases, with 7 bases of the junction left unmatched. The CDR3 is made up of 13 amino acids. The CDR3 spells CASSRGQGGTQYF. DNA of the CDR3: TGTGCCAGCAGCCGCGGACAGGGTGGGACCCAGTACTTC.

V is TRBV7-9 and J is TRBJ2-5; no reliable D call. V was pared by 5 bases and J by 5 bases, with 3 bases between. Germline V gene data show CDR1 as SEHNR and CDR2 as FQNEAQ (reference sequence). The CDR3 has 10 residues. The CDR3 bases are TGTGCCAGCAGCACGGAGACCCAGTACTTC. As protein: CASSTETQYF.

CDR3 bases: TGCGCCAGCAGCTTGGGACAGGTTAACTATGGCTACACCTTC. This sequence encodes CASSLGQVNYGYTF. The rearrangement joins TRBV5-1 to TRBJ1-2; tentative D call: TRBD1 (6 bases). The germline V and J ends were trimmed by 0 bases and 1 base, with 7 bases remaining between them. CDR3 size: 14 residues. Per germline, CDR1 SGHRS and CDR2 YFSETQ.

This clonotype has a handful of counts. The V and J genes are TRBV20-1 and TRBJ2-5; 10 bases map to TRBD2. The germline CDR1 and CDR2 sequences are DFQATT and SNEGSKA (reference sequence). J gave up 3 bases and V 5 bases, and 3 bases lay outside the gene matches. The CDR3 sequence is 13 residues long. CDR3 DNA sequence: TGCAGTGCTCGGACTAGCGGAAAAGAGACCCAGTACTTC. This translates into CSARTSGKETQYF.

This clonotype was counted between two and nine times. The chain carries TRBV4-3 and TRBJ2-1, with TRBD2 matching over 10 bases. There are 14 residues in the CDR3. V shed 6 bases, J shed 6 bases, and the junction held 5 bases outside the gene matches. Germline-derived CDR1 and CDR2 are LGHNA and YSLEER. Here the CDR3 reads CASRRLAGFNEQFF. The CDR3 coding sequence is TGCGCCAGCAGACGACTAGCGGGCTTCAATGAGCAGTTCTTC.

The V call is TRBV29-1, the J call TRBJ1-1, with D hard to call. Germline V gene lookup returns CDR1 SQVTM and CDR2 ANQGSEA. Trimming removed 4 bases from V and 3 bases from J, with 18 bases in between. CDR3 length: 15 amino acids. The CDR3, as DNA: TGCAGCGTTGGAGGTCTCTTCGGAGGAGACACTGAAGCTTTCTTT. Protein sequence: CSVGGLFGGDTEAFF.

In this sample, this clonotype turned up a few times. This rearrangement joins TRBV7-9 to TRBJ2-5; D unclear. CDR1 SEHNR and CDR2 FQNEAQ come from the germline V gene (reference sequence). The CDR3 covers 13 residues. With 2 bases removed from V and 4 bases from J, the gap between germline ends came to 8 bases. This CDR3 is CASSLLIGETQYF. Written as DNA, the CDR3 is TGTGCCAGCAGCTTATTAATAGGAGAGACCCAGTACTTC.

Only a few counts were recorded for this clonotype. This chain uses TRBV29-1 with TRBJ2-3, with D perhaps TRBD1 (6 bases). CDR3 size: 13 residues. Trimming shortened V by 4 bases and J by 10 bases, and 18 bases separated the two germline ends. Germline assignment: CDR1 SQVTM and CDR2 ANQGSEA. The CDR3 nucleotides read TGCAGCGTTGGCATGGGGGCGCTTACTCCGCAGTATTTT. The encoded protein is CSVGMGALTPQYF.

The V call is TRBV6-1, the J call TRBJ2-7; TRBD1 matches 8 bases. V gave up 6 bases and J gave up 3 bases; unmatched junction bases: 4. CDR3 length equals 13 residues. Germline lookup yields CDR1 MNHNS and CDR2 SASEGT. Here the CDR3 reads CASRGQARYEQYV. The CDR3 coding sequence is TGTGCCAGCAGGGGACAGGCTCGCTACGAGCAGTACGTC.

This clonotype was found many times. This chain uses TRBV12-3 or TRBV12-4 with TRBJ2-3; D possibly uses TRBD1 or TRBD2 (6 bases each). The CDR3 length is 14 residues. Between the trimmed V and J ends, which lost 2 bases and 4 bases, there was a span of 10 bases. CDR3 DNA sequence: TGTGCCAGCAGTTTATTAGGGGGGTCAGATACGCAGTATTTT. Translating it yields CASSLLGGSDTQYF.

Only a few counts were recorded for this clonotype. The chain is built from TRBV29-1 and TRBJ1-3, with a tentative D call TRBD1 (5 bases). Germline assignment: CDR1 SQVTM and CDR2 ANQGSEA. V lost 8 bases, J lost 7 bases, and 18 bases lay in between. CDR3 length: 13 residues. The CDR3 region is CSFLQGRSNTIYF. In nucleotides, the CDR3 is TGCAGCTTCCTGCAGGGCAGAAGTAACACCATATATTTT.

The rearrangement links TRBV6-1 to TRBJ1-5; D ambiguous. The germline CDR1 and CDR2 sequences are MNHNS and SASEGT. The CDR3 loop spans 14 amino acids. Trimming cost V 3 bases and J 3 bases, with 9 bases left between them. CDR3 in DNA: TGTGCCAGCAGTGAGGGGATGTTCAATCAGCCCCAGCATTTT. Translation gives CASSEGMFNQPQHF.

The sample holds many counts of this clonotype. Written as DNA, the CDR3 is TGTGCCAGCAGCCCGGGATTGGACTGGAACAATGAGCAGTTCTTC. Amino acid sequence: CASSPGLDWNNEQFF. The chain has TRBV12-3 or TRBV12-4 and TRBJ2-1; D perhaps matches TRBD2 (5 bases). The CDR3 runs to 15 residues. V lost 6 bases and J lost 5, with 17 bases in between.

This clonotype was counted at least ten times. CDR3 protein: CASSLAMRGLGADTQYF. The CDR3, as DNA: TGCGCCAGCAGCTTGGCCATGCGGGGCTTGGGCGCAGATACGCAGTATTTT. The chain links TRBV5-1 to TRBJ2-3, with D perhaps TRBD2 (6 bases). CDR1 and CDR2 from the germline V gene are SGHRS and YFSETQ. This CDR3 has 17 amino acids. Trimming cost V 0 bases and J 4 bases, with 18 bases left between them. Full variable domain (missing parts from reference TRBV5-1 and TRBJ2-3): KAGVTQTPRYLIKTRGQQVTLSCSPISGHRSVSWYQQTPGQGLQFLFEYFSETQRNKGNFPGRFSGRQFSNSRSEMNVSTLELGDSALYLCASSLAMRGLGADTQYFGPGTRLTVL.

The table lists this clonotype with a few counts. The genes are TRBV27 and TRBJ1-4; D unresolved. Trimming cost V 3 bases and J 10 bases, with 15 bases left between them. Germline V gene lookup returns CDR1 MNHEY and CDR2 SMNVEV (reference sequence). The CDR3 has 14 amino acids. Here the CDR3 DNA reads TGTGCCAGCAGTTTGGTCCCCGAGGGAGGAAAACTGTTTTTT. This translates into CASSLVPEGGKLFF.

This clonotype has more than one count but fewer than ten. The J gene is TRBJ2-5, the V gene TRBV7-8; 9 bases agree with TRBD2. V shed 5 bases, J shed 5 bases, and the junction held 12 bases outside the gene matches. This CDR3 has 16 amino acids. Germline V gene data show CDR1 as SGHVS and CDR2 as FQNEAQ. The CDR3 is CASSKMGTSSEETQYF. The CDR3 DNA follows: TGTGCCAGCAGCAAGATGGGGACTAGCTCCGAGGAGACCCAGTACTTC.